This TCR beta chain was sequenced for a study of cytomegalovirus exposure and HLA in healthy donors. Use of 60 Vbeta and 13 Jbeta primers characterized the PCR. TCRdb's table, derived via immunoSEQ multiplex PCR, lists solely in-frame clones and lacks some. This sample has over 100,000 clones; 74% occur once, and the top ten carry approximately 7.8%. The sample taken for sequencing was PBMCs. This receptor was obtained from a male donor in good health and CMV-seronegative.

The CDR3 protein is CASSLLGHGTYEQYF. CDR3 nucleotide sequence: TGTGCCAGCAGTTTATTGGGACACGGGACCTACGAGCAGTACTTC. This sequence joins TRBV27 and TRBJ2-7; D possibly corresponds to TRBD1 (6 bases). Germline V gives CDR1 MNHEY, CDR2 SMNVEV (reference sequence). The CDR3 totals 15 residues. V dropped 1 base and J dropped 2 bases, with 12 bases sitting between them.